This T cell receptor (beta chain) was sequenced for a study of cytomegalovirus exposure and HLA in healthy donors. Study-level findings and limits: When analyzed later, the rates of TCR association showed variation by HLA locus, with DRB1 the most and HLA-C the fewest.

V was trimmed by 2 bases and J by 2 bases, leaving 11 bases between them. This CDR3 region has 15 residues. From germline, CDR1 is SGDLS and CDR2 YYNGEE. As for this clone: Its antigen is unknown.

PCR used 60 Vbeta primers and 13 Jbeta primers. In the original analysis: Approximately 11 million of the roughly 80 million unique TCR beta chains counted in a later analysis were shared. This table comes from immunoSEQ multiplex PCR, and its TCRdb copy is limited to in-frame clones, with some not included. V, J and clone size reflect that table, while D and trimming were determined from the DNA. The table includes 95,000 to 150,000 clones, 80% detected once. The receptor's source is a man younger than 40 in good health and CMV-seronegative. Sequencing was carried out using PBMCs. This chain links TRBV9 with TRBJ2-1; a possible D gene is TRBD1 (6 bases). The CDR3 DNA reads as TGTGCCAGCAGCGTGGACAGCCCACCCTACAATGAGCAGTTCTTC. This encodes CASSVDSPPYNEQFF.